This T cell receptor beta chain was documented in a study of blood T cell repertoires in COVID-19. V shed 1 base, J shed 7 bases, and the junction held 5 bases outside the gene matches. CDR1 and CDR2 from the germline V gene are MNHNS and SASEGT. CDR3 length equals 14 residues. Clones were sequenced by immunoSEQ multiplex PCR, and TCRdb holds only the in-frame ones, with some missing. The table shows approximately 150,000 clones, with around 83% occurring only once. The gene calls are TRBV6-1 and TRBJ1-2; 8 bases align to TRBD1. The sample taken for sequencing was peripheral blood. This TCR came from a man aged 40-49 years with acute or convalescent COVID-19. CDR3 in amino acids: CASSEDGRGRGYTF. The CDR3 region has the DNA TGTGCCAGCAGTGAAGACGGCAGGGGGCGTGGCTACACCTTC.